The source of this T cell receptor (beta chain) is a study of T cell changes during pregnancy in multiple sclerosis (dated by TCRdb to between 2018 and 2021). Background for the entire study: The study looked at changes in the T cell repertoire across pregnancy in women with multiple sclerosis.

Library construction relied on the immunoSEQ multiplex PCR assay. Imported from immuneACCESS, the table was reduced by TCRdb to in-frame sequences with V and J called. These copies leave out some clones; in studies compared against another copy, an unresolved V gene accounts for under half, and the cause of the remainder is not known. Within this sample are about 71,000 clones, with more than 80% of them counted one time only. The biggest ten clones account for approximately 1.1% of the sample. With regard to this clone: This receptor's antigen is unknown. It has no much larger one-base neighbor in the sample; base qualities were not kept.

The receptor was derived from a female donor with multiple sclerosis, enrolled in a pregnancy study. The sequencing here drew on peripheral blood, taken in the third trimester of pregnancy.

CDR3 loop: CASSSYEDTDTQYF. The sequenced DNA: TGTGCCAGCAGCTCCTACGAAGACACAGATACGCAGTATTTT. The chain is assembled from TRBV13 and TRBJ2-3; the D gene remains uncertain. V was cut back by 4 bases and J by 2 bases, leaving a gap of 10 bases between them. The CDR3 spans 14 residues, from the cysteine through the phenylalanine. Only the CDR3 region is kept as DNA, spanning 42 bases read in frame from base 1. Via the germline V gene (reference sequence), CDR1 is PRHDT and CDR2 FYEKMQ.